The rows below give T cell receptor beta chains drawn from one sample of a study of CD8+ T cells in alopecia areata. Sequencing was performed with immunoSEQ multiplex PCR; in TCRdb, only in-frame clones are kept and a portion is missing. The sample lists approximately 150,000 clones; 45% to 60% were seen once. The material sequenced was CD4+ T cells sorted from blood. These receptors were collected from a human donor with alopecia areata. Both conserved end residues are part of each CDR3.

J gene: TRBJ2-7
V gene: TRBV23-1
CDR3 protein: CASRSEPPGRSYEQYF

J gene: TRBJ2-1
V gene: TRBV20-1
CDR3 protein: CSASLLHEQFF

J gene: TRBJ2-5
V gene: TRBV15
CDR3 protein: CATSRAPAETQYF

J gene: TRBJ2-5
V gene: TRBV29-1
CDR3 protein: CSVELLAPGETQYF

J gene: TRBJ2-1
V gene: TRBV29-1
CDR3 protein: CSVELMEQGEQFF

J gene: TRBJ1-1
V gene: TRBV30
CDR3 protein: CAWRGRGNTEAFF

J gene: TRBJ1-1
V gene: TRBV29-1
CDR3 protein: CSAGQGNTEAFF

J gene: TRBJ2-4
V gene: TRBV30
CDR3 protein: CAYSGRAVDIQYF

J gene: TRBJ2-1
V gene: TRBV4-1
CDR3 protein: CASSQDWASGSYEQFF

J gene: TRBJ1-5
V gene: TRBV2
CDR3 protein: CASSAVGYGQPQHF

J gene: TRBJ2-7
V gene: TRBV30
CDR3 protein: CAWNGQSPYEQYF

J gene: TRBJ2-2
V gene: TRBV4-1
CDR3 protein: CASSGLAGVPGELFF

J gene: TRBJ2-5
V gene: TRBV5-4
CDR3 protein: CASSLGLGGQETQYF

J gene: TRBJ2-1
V gene: TRBV15
CDR3 protein: CATSRMNEQFF

J gene: TRBJ2-1
V gene: TRBV4-1
CDR3 protein: CASSQDLASGSRSEQFF

J gene: TRBJ2-4
V gene: TRBV4-2
CDR3 protein: CASSQERDSGRAENIQYF

J gene: TRBJ2-3
V gene: TRBV29-1
CDR3 protein: CSVAGTGGSTDTQYF

J gene: TRBJ2-1
V gene: TRBV28
CDR3 protein: CASSFPSGYNEQFF

J gene: TRBJ2-7
V gene: TRBV5-1
CDR3 protein: CASSLRRESHEQYF

J gene: TRBJ2-3
V gene: TRBV4-1
CDR3 protein: CASSLSVNTDTQYF

J gene: TRBJ2-7
V gene: TRBV5-1
CDR3 protein: CASSLVASGTGGYEQYF

J gene: TRBJ2-7
V gene: TRBV19
CDR3 protein: CASSRGQNYEQYF

J gene: TRBJ1-2
V gene: TRBV28
CDR3 protein: CASSSSGYRGYTF

J gene: TRBJ2-2
V gene: TRBV19
CDR3 protein: CASSKREITGELFF

J gene: TRBJ2-7
V gene: TRBV23-1
CDR3 protein: CASSLSLHTPCEQYF

J gene: TRBJ2-1
V gene: TRBV15
CDR3 protein: CATSRETGTSEFF

J gene: TRBJ2-6
V gene: TRBV5-1
CDR3 protein: CASSSTFPGANVLTF

J gene: TRBJ2-1
V gene: TRBV7-3
CDR3 protein: CASSLTSGRGGSNEQFF

J gene: TRBJ1-1
V gene: TRBV6-1
CDR3 protein: CASRGDRKNTEAFF

J gene: TRBJ2-3
V gene: TRBV5-1
CDR3 protein: CASSFEGSDTQYF

J gene: TRBJ1-1
V gene: TRBV7-9
CDR3 protein: CASSLALSEAFF

J gene: TRBJ2-5
V gene: TRBV5-1
CDR3 protein: CASSRTSISGGETQYF

J gene: TRBJ2-5
V gene: TRBV7-8
CDR3 protein: CASNTQETQYF

J gene: TRBJ2-1
V gene: TRBV11-2
CDR3 protein: CASSFLAGGGDEQFF

J gene: TRBJ2-5
V gene: TRBV10-2
CDR3 protein: CASELAGEETQYF

J gene: TRBJ2-7
V gene: TRBV30
CDR3 protein: CAWTSGTGTYEQYF

J gene: TRBJ1-2
V gene: TRBV28
CDR3 protein: CASSYGVYGYTF

J gene: TRBJ2-1
V gene: TRBV7-9
CDR3 protein: CASIEGASSYNEQFF

J gene: TRBJ2-2
V gene: TRBV29-1
CDR3 protein: CSAVQGGNTGELFF

J gene: TRBJ2-3
V gene: TRBV28
CDR3 protein: CASSIGDGYTDTQYF

J gene: TRBJ2-7
V gene: TRBV2
CDR3 protein: CASRGSGNYERQYF

J gene: TRBJ2-2
V gene: TRBV10-3
CDR3 protein: CAISGLADTGELFF

J gene: TRBJ2-3
V gene: TRBV2
CDR3 protein: CASKAGGGDTQYF

J gene: TRBJ2-7
V gene: TRBV28
CDR3 protein: CASSPRDRVSEQYF

J gene: TRBJ2-7
V gene: TRBV27
CDR3 protein: CASTRTGTSVYEQYF

J gene: TRBJ2-1
V gene: TRBV5-1
CDR3 protein: CASSLQWNNEQFF

J gene: TRBJ1-1
V gene: TRBV2
CDR3 protein: CASRLGQGDEAFF

J gene: TRBJ2-5
V gene: TRBV11-2
CDR3 protein: CASTRTGGYF

J gene: TRBJ1-3
V gene: TRBV28
CDR3 protein: CASSPRGNTIYF

J gene: TRBJ2-7
V gene: TRBV28
CDR3 protein: CASSSPGQSYEQYF

J gene: TRBJ2-3
V gene: TRBV28
CDR3 protein: CASSARVNAAQYF

J gene: TRBJ1-1
V gene: TRBV2
CDR3 protein: CASNLAGNAFF

J gene: TRBJ2-3
V gene: TRBV29-1
CDR3 protein: CSVVHRGVSTQYF

J gene: TRBJ1-2
V gene: TRBV4-1
CDR3 protein: CASSQEGEVYGYTF

J gene: TRBJ2-3
V gene: TRBV29-1
CDR3 protein: CSVSGIITDTQYF

J gene: TRBJ2-2
V gene: TRBV29-1
CDR3 protein: CSVRRGADTGELFF

J gene: TRBJ2-3
V gene: TRBV18
CDR3 protein: CASSPYLADTQYF

J gene: TRBJ2-3
V gene: TRBV6-5
CDR3 protein: CASRSGGSTDTQYF

J gene: TRBJ1-1
V gene: TRBV29-1
CDR3 protein: CSVVRGFNTEAFF

J gene: TRBJ2-7
V gene: TRBV28
CDR3 protein: CASSDRGLTYEQYF